This record covers a single T cell receptor beta chain. The record originates from a study of long-term antiretroviral therapy in people with HIV. The assay used was immunoSEQ (version v3.0), run at survey level. Sequencing was performed with immunoSEQ multiplex PCR; in TCRdb, only in-frame clones are kept and a portion is missing. The sample holds tens of thousands of clones, around 92% seen once. The ends were cut back, 5 bases at V and 4 bases at J, with 9 bases in the middle. Germline CDR1 SGHTA, CDR2 FQGNSA. This CDR3 spans 13 amino acids. The sequenced sample was unsorted PBMCs, obtained 4.4 years after starting antiretroviral therapy. The chain links TRBV7-2 to TRBJ1-3; D uncertain. The receptor's source is a woman between 45 and 65 years old with HIV. CDR3 DNA: TGTGCCAGCAGCCGCGAAAGGGGAAACACCATATATTTT. Protein sequence: CASSRERGNTIYF.